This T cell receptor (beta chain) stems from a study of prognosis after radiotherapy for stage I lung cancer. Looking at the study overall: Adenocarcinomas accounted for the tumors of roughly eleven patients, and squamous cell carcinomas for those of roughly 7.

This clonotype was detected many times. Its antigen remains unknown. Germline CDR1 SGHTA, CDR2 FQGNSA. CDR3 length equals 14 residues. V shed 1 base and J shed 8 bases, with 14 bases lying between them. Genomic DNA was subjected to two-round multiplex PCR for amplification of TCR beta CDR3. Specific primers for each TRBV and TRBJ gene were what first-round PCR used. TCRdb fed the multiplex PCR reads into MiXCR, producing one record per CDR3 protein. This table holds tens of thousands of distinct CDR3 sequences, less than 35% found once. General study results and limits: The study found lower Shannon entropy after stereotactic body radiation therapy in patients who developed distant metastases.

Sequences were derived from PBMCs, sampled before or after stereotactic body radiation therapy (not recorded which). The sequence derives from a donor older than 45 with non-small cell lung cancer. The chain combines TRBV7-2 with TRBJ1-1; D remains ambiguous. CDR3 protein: CASSLEATGLEAFF. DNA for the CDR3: TGTGCCAGCAGCTTAGAAGCTACCGGCTTAGAAGCTTTCTTT.